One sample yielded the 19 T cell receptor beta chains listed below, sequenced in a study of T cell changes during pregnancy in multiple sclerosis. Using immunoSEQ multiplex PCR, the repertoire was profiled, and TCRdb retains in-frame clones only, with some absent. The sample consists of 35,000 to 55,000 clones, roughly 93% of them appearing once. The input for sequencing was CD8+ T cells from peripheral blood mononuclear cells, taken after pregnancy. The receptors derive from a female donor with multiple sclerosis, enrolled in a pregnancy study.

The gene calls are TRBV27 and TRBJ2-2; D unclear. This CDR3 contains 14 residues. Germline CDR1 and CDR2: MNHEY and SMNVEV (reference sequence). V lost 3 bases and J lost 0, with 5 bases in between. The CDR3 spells CASSFSANTGELFF. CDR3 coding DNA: TGTGCCAGCAGTTTTTCCGCGAACACCGGGGAGCTGTTTTTT.

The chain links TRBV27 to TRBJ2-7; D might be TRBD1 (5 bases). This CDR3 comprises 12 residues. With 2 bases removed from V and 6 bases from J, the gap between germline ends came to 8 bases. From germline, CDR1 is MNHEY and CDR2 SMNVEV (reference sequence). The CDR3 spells CASSLLQGEQYF. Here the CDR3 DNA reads TGTGCCAGCAGTTTACTCCAGGGCGAGCAGTACTTC.

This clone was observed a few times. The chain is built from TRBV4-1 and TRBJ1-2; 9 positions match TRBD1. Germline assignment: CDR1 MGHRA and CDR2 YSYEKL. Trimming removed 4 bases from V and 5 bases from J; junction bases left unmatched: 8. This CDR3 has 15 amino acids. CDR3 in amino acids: CASSRGLGQGYGYTF. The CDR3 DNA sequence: TGCGCCAGCAGCCGGGGCCTTGGACAGGGGTATGGCTACACCTTC.

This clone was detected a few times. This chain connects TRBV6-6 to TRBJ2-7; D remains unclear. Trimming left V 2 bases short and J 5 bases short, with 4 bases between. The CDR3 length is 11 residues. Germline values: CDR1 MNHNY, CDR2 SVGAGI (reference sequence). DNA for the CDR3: TGTGCCAGCAGTTACGGGCACGAGCAGTACTTC. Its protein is CASSYGHEQYF.

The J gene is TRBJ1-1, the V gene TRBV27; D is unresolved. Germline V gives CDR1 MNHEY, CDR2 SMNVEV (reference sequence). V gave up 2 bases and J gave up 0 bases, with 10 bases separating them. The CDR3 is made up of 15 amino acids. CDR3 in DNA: TGTGCCAGCAGTTTAGGAGTGCTAATGAACACTGAAGCTTTCTTT. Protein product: CASSLGVLMNTEAFF.

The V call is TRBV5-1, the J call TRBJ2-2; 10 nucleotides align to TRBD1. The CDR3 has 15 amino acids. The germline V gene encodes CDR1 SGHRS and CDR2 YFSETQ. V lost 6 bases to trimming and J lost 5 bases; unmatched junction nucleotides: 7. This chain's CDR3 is CASTGQGVRTGELFF. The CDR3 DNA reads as TGCGCCAGCACAGGACAGGGGGTGCGGACCGGGGAGCTGTTTTTT.

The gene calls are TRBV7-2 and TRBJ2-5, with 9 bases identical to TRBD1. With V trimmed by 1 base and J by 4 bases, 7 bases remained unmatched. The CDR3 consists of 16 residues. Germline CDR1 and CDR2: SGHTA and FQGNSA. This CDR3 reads CASSLEVTGGRETQYF. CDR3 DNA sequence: TGTGCCAGCAGCTTAGAAGTCACAGGGGGCCGAGAGACCCAGTACTTC.

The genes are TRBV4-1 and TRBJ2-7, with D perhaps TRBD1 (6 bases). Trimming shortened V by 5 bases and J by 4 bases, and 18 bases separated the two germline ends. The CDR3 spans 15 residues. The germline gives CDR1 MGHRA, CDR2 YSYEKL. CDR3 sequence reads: CASSIRDKGPYEQYF. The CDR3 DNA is TGCGCCAGCAGCATCCGGGACAAGGGACCTTACGAGCAGTACTTC.

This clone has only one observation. The CDR3 coding sequence is TGTGCCACCCGAACAGGAATCTCTGGGGCCAACGTCCTGACTTTC. It is translated as CATRTGISGANVLTF. The chain employs TRBV15 and TRBJ2-6, with D perhaps matching TRBD1 (5 bases). This CDR3 is 15 amino acids long. Germline CDR1 and CDR2: LNHNV and YYDKDF (reference sequence). V lost 8 bases, J lost 0 bases, and 11 bases lay in between.

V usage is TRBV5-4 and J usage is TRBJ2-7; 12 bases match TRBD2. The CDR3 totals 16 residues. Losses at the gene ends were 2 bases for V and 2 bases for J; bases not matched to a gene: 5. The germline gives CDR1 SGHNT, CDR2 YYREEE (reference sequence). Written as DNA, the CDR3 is TGTGCCAGCAGCTTCGGACTAGCGGGGTCAACCTACGAGCAGTACTTC. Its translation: CASSFGLAGSTYEQYF.

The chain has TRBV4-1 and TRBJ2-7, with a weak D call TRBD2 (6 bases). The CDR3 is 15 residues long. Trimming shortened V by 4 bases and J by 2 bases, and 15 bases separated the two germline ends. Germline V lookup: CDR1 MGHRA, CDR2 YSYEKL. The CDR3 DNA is TGCGCCAGCAGCCCTACTGGCGGGGACCCCTACGAGCAGTACTTC. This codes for CASSPTGGDPYEQYF.

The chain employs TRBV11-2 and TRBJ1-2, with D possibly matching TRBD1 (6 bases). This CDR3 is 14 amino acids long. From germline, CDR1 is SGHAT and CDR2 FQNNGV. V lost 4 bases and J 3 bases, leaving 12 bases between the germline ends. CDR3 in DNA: TGTGCCAGCAGCTATGGGACATTCGACTATGGCTACACCTTC. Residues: CASSYGTFDYGYTF. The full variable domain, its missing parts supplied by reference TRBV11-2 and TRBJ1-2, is EAGVAQSPRYKIIEKRQSVAFWCNPISGHATLYWYQQILGQGPKLLIQFQNNGVVDDSQLPKDRFSAERLKGVDSTLKIQPAKLEDSAVYLCASSYGTFDYGYTFGSGTRLTVV.

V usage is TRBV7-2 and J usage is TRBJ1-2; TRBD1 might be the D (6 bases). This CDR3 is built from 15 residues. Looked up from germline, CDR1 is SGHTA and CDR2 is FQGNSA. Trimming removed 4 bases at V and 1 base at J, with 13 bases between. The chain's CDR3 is CASSYSGQSNYGYTF. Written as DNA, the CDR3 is TGTGCCAGCAGCTACTCCGGACAGAGTAACTATGGCTACACCTTC.

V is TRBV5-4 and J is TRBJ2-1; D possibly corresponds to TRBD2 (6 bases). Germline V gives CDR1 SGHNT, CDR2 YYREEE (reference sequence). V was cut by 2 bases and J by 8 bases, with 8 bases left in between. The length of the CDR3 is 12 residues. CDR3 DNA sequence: TGTGCCAGCAGCTTTGGAGGGGATGAGCAGTTCTTC. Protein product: CASSFGGDEQFF.

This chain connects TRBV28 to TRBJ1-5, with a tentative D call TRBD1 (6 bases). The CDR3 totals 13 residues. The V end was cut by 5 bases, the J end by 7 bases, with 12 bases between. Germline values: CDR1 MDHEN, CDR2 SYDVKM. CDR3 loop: CASSKGGGQPQHF. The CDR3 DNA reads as TGTGCCAGCAGTAAAGGGGGGGGCCAGCCCCAGCATTTT.

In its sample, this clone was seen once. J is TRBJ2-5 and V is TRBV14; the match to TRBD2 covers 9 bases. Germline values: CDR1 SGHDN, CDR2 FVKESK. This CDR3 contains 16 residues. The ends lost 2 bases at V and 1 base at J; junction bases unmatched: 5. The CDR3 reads CASSQRLAVAQETQYF. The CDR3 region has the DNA TGTGCCAGCAGCCAAAGACTAGCGGTGGCCCAAGAGACCCAGTACTTC.

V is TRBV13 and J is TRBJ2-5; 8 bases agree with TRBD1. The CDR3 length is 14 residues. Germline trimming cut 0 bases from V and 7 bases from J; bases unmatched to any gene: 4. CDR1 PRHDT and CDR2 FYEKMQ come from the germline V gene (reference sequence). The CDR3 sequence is CASSLGQGEVTQYF. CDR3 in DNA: TGTGCCAGCAGCTTAGGACAGGGGGAGGTGACCCAGTACTTC. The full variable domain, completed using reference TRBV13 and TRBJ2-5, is AAGVIQSPRHLIKEKRETATLKCYPIPRHDTVYWYQQGPGQDPQFLISFYEKMQSDKGSIPDRFSAQQFSDYHSELNMSSLELGDSALYFCASSLGQGEVTQYFGPGTRLLVL.

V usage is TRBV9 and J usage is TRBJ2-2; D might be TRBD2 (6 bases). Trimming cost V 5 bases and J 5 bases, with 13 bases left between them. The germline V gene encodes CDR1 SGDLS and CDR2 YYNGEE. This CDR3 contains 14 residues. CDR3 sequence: CASRGTALTGELFF. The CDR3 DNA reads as TGTGCCAGCAGGGGGACTGCTCTAACCGGGGAGCTGTTTTTT. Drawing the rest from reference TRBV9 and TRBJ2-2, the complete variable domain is DSGVTQTPKHLITATGQRVTLRCSPRSGDLSVYWYQQSLDQGLQFLIQYYNGEERAKGNILERFSAQQFPDLHSELNLSSLELGDSALYFCASRGTALTGELFFGEGSRLTVL.

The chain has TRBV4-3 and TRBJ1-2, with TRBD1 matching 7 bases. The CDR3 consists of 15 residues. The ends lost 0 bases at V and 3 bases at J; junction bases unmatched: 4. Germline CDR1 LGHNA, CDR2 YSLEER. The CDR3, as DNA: TGCGCCAGCAGCCAAGATAGAGGGGGCTACTATGGCTACACCTTC. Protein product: CASSQDRGGYYGYTF.